These 2 T cell receptor beta chains share one sample of origin, sequenced in a study of blood T cell repertoires in COVID-19. Assay used: immunoSEQ multiplex PCR; TCRdb lists only in-frame clones, some missing. Found here are under 80,000 clones, around 89% of them singletons; the top ten hold approximately 15%. What was sequenced was peripheral blood. These receptors originate from a man aged 70-80 years with active or convalescent COVID-19.

The J gene is TRBJ1-3, the V gene TRBV28, with 7 bases that match TRBD1. The germline gives CDR1 MDHEN, CDR2 SYDVKM. CDR3 length: 13 residues. V gave up 8 bases and J gave up 3 bases; unmatched junction bases: 4. The DNA for the CDR3 is TGTGCCAGCGACCGACAGGGTGGAAACACCATATATTTT. It translates to CASDRQGGNTIYF.

This sequence joins TRBV28 and TRBJ2-4, with D possibly matching TRBD2 (6 bases). The CDR3 extends over 17 amino acids. V was cut by 3 bases and J by 9 bases, with 24 bases left in between. Germline values: CDR1 MDHEN, CDR2 SYDVKM. Here the CDR3 DNA reads TGTGCCAGCAGTTTTATAATTGGGACTCGCCGACCCGGCATTCAGTACTTC. Its protein is CASSFIIGTRRPGIQYF.